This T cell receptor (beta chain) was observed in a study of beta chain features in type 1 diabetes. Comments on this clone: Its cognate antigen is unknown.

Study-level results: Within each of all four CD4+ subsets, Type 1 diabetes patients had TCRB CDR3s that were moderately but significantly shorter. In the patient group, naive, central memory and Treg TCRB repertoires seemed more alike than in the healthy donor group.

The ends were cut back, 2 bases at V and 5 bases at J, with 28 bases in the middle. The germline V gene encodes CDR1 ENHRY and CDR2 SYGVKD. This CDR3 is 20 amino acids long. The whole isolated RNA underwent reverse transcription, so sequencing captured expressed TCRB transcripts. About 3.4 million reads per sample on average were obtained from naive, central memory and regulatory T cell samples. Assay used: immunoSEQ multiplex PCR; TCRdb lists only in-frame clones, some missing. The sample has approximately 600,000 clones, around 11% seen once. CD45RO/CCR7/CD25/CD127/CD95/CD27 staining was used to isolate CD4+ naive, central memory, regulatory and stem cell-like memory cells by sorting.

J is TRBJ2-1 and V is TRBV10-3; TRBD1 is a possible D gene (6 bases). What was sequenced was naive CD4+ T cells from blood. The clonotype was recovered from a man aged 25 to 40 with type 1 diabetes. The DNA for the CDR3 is TGTGCCATCAGTGAGCCCCCAGGGGTTATCGGTTCAAGGTCGGACAATGAGCAGTTCTTC. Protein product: CAISEPPGVIGSRSDNEQFF.